One sample yielded the 10 T cell receptor beta chains listed below, sequenced in a study of metastatic and nonmetastatic thyroid tumors. With MiXCR, TCRdb reprocessed the PCR reads. Among about 64,000 clones, about 4% were seen once, and the ten largest hold 20% to 25%. Patients underwent thyroid surgery, and none had received any treatment before it. Material for sequencing was blood. All receptors come from a female donor with papillary thyroid cancer or a benign thyroid nodule (not recorded which). Some clones in this sample may be carry-over from other donors' samples.

The V call is TRBV6-1, the J call TRBJ2-5; 10 nucleotides match TRBD2. In germline, CDR1 is MNHNS, CDR2 SASEGT. This CDR3 has 14 residues. After removal of 8 bases from V and 7 bases from J, the junction contained 10 bases not matched to a gene. CDR3 in amino acids: CASAPQAGGMTQYF. CDR3 DNA sequence: TGTGCCAGCGCACCACAAGCGGGGGGGATGACCCAGTACTTC.

At least ten counts were recorded for this clone. This CDR3 is also generated by other DNA sequences in the sample. The gene calls are TRBV20-1 and TRBJ2-5, with 9 nucleotides matching TRBD2. The CDR3 runs to 16 residues. V was pared by 3 bases and J by 2 bases, with 10 bases of the junction left unmatched. Germline values: CDR1 DFQATT, CDR2 SNEGSKA (reference sequence). The CDR3 region is CSASPPQTSGQETQYF. The CDR3 region has the DNA TGCAGTGCTAGCCCACCCCAAACTAGCGGGCAAGAGACCCAGTACTTC.

This clone was detected many times. The chain recombines TRBV20-1 with TRBJ1-2, with 9 nucleotides matching TRBD1. The germline gives CDR1 DFQATT, CDR2 SNEGSKA (reference sequence). The CDR3 extends over 12 amino acids. CDR3 nucleotide sequence: TGCAGCCTGACAGGGGGTGTCTATGGCTACACCTTC. It encodes CSLTGGVYGYTF.

This clone was seen repeatedly, ten times or more. This chain links TRBV6-1 with TRBJ2-3; TRBD1 aligns across 10 bases. The CDR3 length is 16 residues. In germline, CDR1 is MNHNS, CDR2 SASEGT. Unmatched junction bases numbered 3, after V lost 3 bases and J lost 0 bases. In DNA, the CDR3 is TGTGCCAGCAGTGATTGGACAGGGGGAAGCACAGATACGCAGTATTTT. Residues: CASSDWTGGSTDTQYF.

This clone has a count of ten or more. The chain couples TRBV7-2 to TRBJ1-5; D is ambiguous. V lost 5 bases and J 4 bases, leaving 9 bases between the germline ends. CDR3 length: 13 residues. CDR1 is SGHTA and CDR2 is FQGNSA in the germline V gene. The CDR3 region is CASSTQINQPQHF. The CDR3 nucleotides are TGTGCCAGCAGCACCCAGATAAATCAGCCCCAGCATTTT.

This clone was detected ten times or more. The V gene is TRBV18, the J gene TRBJ1-3; D remains ambiguous. The germline CDR1 and CDR2 sequences are KGHSH and LQKENI. This CDR3 contains 15 residues. V was shortened by 3 bases and J by 0 bases, with 9 bases between the two germline ends. The DNA for the CDR3 is TGTGCCAGCTCACCCCCGGAGAGCTCTGGAAACACCATATATTTT. Translation gives CASSPPESSGNTIYF.

This clone was detected a few times. A much larger clone lies a single base off, so this may be a read error. The chain joins TRBV19 to TRBJ1-4; D gene unclear. The V gene's germline CDR1 is LNHDA and CDR2 SQIVND (reference sequence). The V end lost 7 bases, the J end lost 8 bases, and 2 bases lay between the germline ends. This CDR3 comprises 9 residues. The chain's CDR3 is CASIEKLFF. The CDR3 DNA sequence: TGTGCCAGTATCGAAAAACTGTTTTTT.

A few counts support this clone. The rearrangement uses TRBV10-3 and TRBJ2-7; D is uncertain. The CDR3 length is 14 residues. Germline V gene data show CDR1 as ENHRY and CDR2 as SYGVKD. Trimming shortened V by 0 bases and J by 2 bases, and 8 bases separated the two germline ends. This CDR3 reads CAISESPDAYEQYF. Written as DNA, the CDR3 is TGTGCCATCAGTGAGTCGCCGGATGCCTACGAGCAGTACTTC.

This clone was counted at least ten times. The rearrangement joins TRBV6-1 to TRBJ1-1, with D maybe TRBD1 (6 bases). This CDR3 is 12 amino acids long. The V gene lost 5 bases and the J gene lost 7 bases, with 11 bases spanning the gap. Germline-derived CDR1 and CDR2 are MNHNS and SASEGT. This CDR3 reads CASSRRGGEAFF. Here the CDR3 DNA reads TGTGCCAGCAGTCGGAGGGGGGGTGAAGCTTTCTTT.

This clone occurred a few times. At one of its ends the junction is not consistent with the germline gene, which may arise from a read error. The identical CDR3 is also encoded by other nucleotide sequences in the sample. The rearrangement uses TRBV19 and TRBJ2-6; D remains unclear. Germline CDR1 is LNHDA and CDR2 is SQIVND (reference sequence). The CDR3 is 16 residues long. CDR3 protein: CASSRAASSGANVLTF. The CDR3 DNA reads as TGTGCCAGTAGTAGGGCAGCCAGCTCTGGTGCCAACGTCCTCACTTTC. The full variable domain, with the rest looked up from reference TRBV19 and TRBJ2-6, is DGGITQSPKYLFRKEGQNVTLSCEQNLNHDAMYWYRQDPGQGLRLIYYSQIVNDFQKGDIAEGYSVSREKKESFPLTVTSAQKNPTAFYLCASSRAASSGANVLTFGAGSRLTVL.